The 11 T cell receptor beta chains reported below all come from one sample, sequenced in a study of blood T cell repertoires in COVID-19. The assay was immunoSEQ multiplex PCR, and TCRdb's table has in-frame clones only and misses some. The sample lists 100,000 to 150,000 clones, 65% to 90% seen once, with less than 8.5% in the top ten. The sample comprised peripheral blood. Receptors were obtained from a man aged 80 or over with active or convalescent COVID-19.

The gene calls are TRBV11-3 and TRBJ2-7, with D tentatively TRBD1 (6 bases). Germline V gene data show CDR1 as SGHNT and CDR2 as YENEEA. This CDR3 is 13 amino acids long. V dropped 4 bases and J dropped 2 bases, with 9 bases sitting between them. CDR3 loop: CASSSGTPYEQYF. The CDR3 nucleotides are TGTGCCAGCAGCTCCGGGACACCCTACGAGCAGTACTTC.

Only a few counts were recorded for this clone. The rearrangement links TRBV12-5 to TRBJ2-7; 7 bases map to TRBD1. The V gene's germline CDR1 is LGHNT and CDR2 FRNRAP. Unmatched junction bases numbered 6, after V lost 3 bases and J lost 4 bases. This CDR3 spans 14 amino acids. The CDR3 nucleotides read TGTGCTAGTGGTTTAGGGACAGACACTTACGAGCAGTACTTC. It codes for CASGLGTDTYEQYF.

This clone was counted between two and nine times. The CDR3 DNA reads TGCGCCAGCAGCCAAGTCGAGACTACGTCCTACGAGCAGTACTTC. The encoded protein is CASSQVETTSYEQYF. The rearrangement joins TRBV4-1 to TRBJ2-7, with D possibly TRBD2 on 5 matching bases. V was pared by 1 base and J by 1 base, with 11 bases between. CDR1 and CDR2 from the germline V gene are MGHRA and YSYEKL. CDR3 size: 15 residues.

The V gene is TRBV5-4, the J gene TRBJ2-3; 8 bases are shared with TRBD2. CDR1 SGHNT and CDR2 YYREEE come from the germline V gene (reference sequence). Germline trimming cut 2 bases from V and 6 bases from J; bases unmatched to any gene: 11. This CDR3 contains 16 residues. This chain's CDR3 is CASSLAGVRQTDTQYF. DNA for the CDR3: TGTGCCAGCAGCTTAGCGGGAGTACGTCAAACGGATACGCAGTATTTT.

J is TRBJ1-2 and V is TRBV5-4, with TRBD1 matching over 7 bases. J was trimmed by 0 bases and V by 2 bases; bases with no gene match: 4. This CDR3 contains 15 residues. CDR1 is SGHNT, CDR2 YYREEE, per germline (reference sequence). CDR3 protein: CASSFSGQTNYGYTF. The CDR3 nucleotides read TGTGCCAGCAGCTTTTCGGGACAGACTAACTATGGCTACACCTTC.

This clone was observed a single time. The chain couples TRBV12-3 or TRBV12-4 to TRBJ1-1; D gene unclear. Trimming left V 0 bases short and J 5 bases short, with 4 bases between. The CDR3 has 12 amino acids. This CDR3 reads CASSLARTEAFF. The DNA for the CDR3 is TGTGCCAGCAGTTTAGCCCGGACTGAAGCTTTCTTT.

This clone was recorded only once. V is TRBV14 and J is TRBJ2-1, with TRBD2 identical over 8 bases. Trimming cost V 6 bases and J 8 bases; bases outside gene matches: 9. Per the germline V gene, CDR1 is SGHDN and CDR2 is FVKESK. The CDR3 totals 14 residues. CDR3 region: CASRLGRAGDEQFF. For the CDR3, the DNA is TGTGCCAGCAGACTCGGGAGGGCCGGGGATGAGCAGTTCTTC.

A few counts support this clone. The chain joins TRBV7-2 to TRBJ1-2; 9 bases line up with TRBD1. The length of the CDR3 is 15 residues. CDR1 and CDR2 from the germline V gene are SGHTA and FQGNSA. The ends lost 1 base at V and 4 bases at J; junction bases unmatched: 4. This chain's CDR3 is CASSLEGTGTYGYTF. The CDR3 DNA follows: TGTGCCAGCAGCTTAGAGGGGACAGGGACCTATGGCTACACCTTC.

The chain couples TRBV28 to TRBJ1-3; D remains ambiguous. This CDR3 is built from 16 residues. Germline lookup yields CDR1 MDHEN and CDR2 SYDVKM. V shed 4 bases and J shed 2 bases, with 15 bases lying between them. The DNA for the CDR3 is TGTGCCAGCAGTTCCTACGACTGGCATACTGGAAACACCATATATTTT. Its protein is CASSSYDWHTGNTIYF.

This chain connects TRBV29-1 to TRBJ1-4, with TRBD1 matching 9 bases. Per germline, CDR1 SQVTM and CDR2 ANQGSEA. CDR3 size: 12 residues. V lost 4 bases, J lost 7 bases, and 1 base stayed unmatched. The CDR3 reads CSVGQGGEKLFF. CDR3 DNA sequence: TGCAGCGTTGGACAGGGGGGTGAAAAACTGTTTTTT. Full variable domain (remainder filled in from reference TRBV29-1 and TRBJ1-4): SAVISQKPSRDICQRGTSLTIQCQVDSQVTMMFWYRQQPGQSLTLIATANQGSEATYESGFVIDKFPISRPNLTFSTLTVSNMSPEDSSIYLCSVGQGGEKLFFGSGTQLSVL.

This chain joins TRBV5-1 and TRBJ2-1; 10 bases are a match to TRBD2. CDR1 and CDR2 (germline): SGHRS, YFSETQ. The J segment lost 2 bases and the V segment lost 3 bases, leaving 8 bases of the junction unmatched. The CDR3 is made up of 17 amino acids. The CDR3 reads CASSSLSGRAPYNEQFF. As DNA, the CDR3 is TGCGCCAGCAGCTCCCTGAGCGGGAGGGCCCCCTACAATGAGCAGTTCTTC.